A single sample gave rise to the 17 T cell receptor beta chains below, sequenced in a study of OX40 agonist ivuxolimab in advanced cancers. Assay: immunoSEQ multiplex PCR; the TCRdb copy retains only in-frame clones and omits some. The sample comprises fewer than 85,000 clones, 80% to 90% of which are singletons, and about 0.53% rests with the top ten. This sample comprised CD4+ or CD8+ T cells sorted from blood, obtained in a trial of the OX40 agonist ivuxolimab. The source is an adult with an advanced solid tumor such as melanoma, head and neck, liver or kidney cancer.

The rearrangement joins TRBV11-3 to TRBJ2-1, with D tentatively TRBD1 (5 bases). This CDR3 comprises 15 residues. Trimming removed 4 bases from V and 7 bases from J, with 17 bases in between. CDR1 is SGHNT, CDR2 YENEEA, per germline. DNA of the CDR3: TGTGCCAGCAGCTCCATTACAGGCTTGGGGAATGAGCAGTTCTTC. It encodes CASSSITGLGNEQFF. Filled out from reference TRBV11-3 and TRBJ2-1, the complete variable domain reads EAGVVQSPRYKIIEKKQPVAFWCNPISGHNTLYWYLQNLGQGPELLIRYENEEAVDDSQLPKDRFSAERLKGVDSTLKIQPAELGDSAVYLCASSSITGLGNEQFFGPGTRLTVL.

V is TRBV28 and J is TRBJ2-6, with 7 nucleotides matching TRBD1. Germline V lookup: CDR1 MDHEN, CDR2 SYDVKM. This CDR3 is 16 amino acids long. The ends lost 6 bases at V and 0 bases at J; junction bases unmatched: 5. CDR3 in DNA: TGTGCCAGCAGGGGACAGACCGGCTCTGGGGCCAACGTCCTGACTTTC. This sequence encodes CASRGQTGSGANVLTF.

The rearrangement links TRBV5-1 to TRBJ1-4, with D possibly TRBD1 on 5 matching bases. V lost 5 bases and J lost 8, with 10 bases in between. Germline CDR1 reads SGHRS; CDR2 reads YFSETQ. This CDR3 has 12 residues. The CDR3 DNA follows: TGCGCCAGCAGGACTGGACACGAAAAACTGTTTTTT. It translates to CASRTGHEKLFF.

This chain joins TRBV5-1 and TRBJ2-2; D remains ambiguous. From germline, CDR1 is SGHRS and CDR2 YFSETQ. V lost 0 bases to trimming and J lost 0 bases, with 6 bases between them. This CDR3 spans 15 amino acids. CDR3 region: CASSLDGPNTGELFF. In nucleotides, the CDR3 is TGCGCCAGCAGCTTGGACGGGCCGAACACCGGGGAGCTGTTTTTT.

The chain is built from TRBV2 and TRBJ2-5; D might be TRBD2 (5 bases). CDR1 is SNHLY and CDR2 is FYNNEI in the germline V gene. The CDR3 is made up of 13 amino acids. V lost 7 bases, J lost 1 base, and 10 bases lay in between. The DNA for the CDR3 is TGTGCCAGCAACCGGGGTTTCCAAGAGACCCAGTACTTC. Translation gives CASNRGFQETQYF.

CDR3 nucleotide sequence: TGCGCCAGCTGCAATGAAGGCGGGGAGCTGTTTTTT. Encoded protein: CASCNEGGELFF. J is TRBJ2-2 and V is TRBV5-1; D is undetermined. CDR3 length: 12 residues. V lost 7 bases to trimming and J lost 7 bases, with 11 bases between them. Germline CDR1 SGHRS, CDR2 YFSETQ.

This clone was recorded only once. The CDR3 loop is CAWSGRNTGELFF. The CDR3 nucleotides read TGTGCCTGGAGCGGGAGGAACACCGGGGAGCTGTTTTTT. The chain carries TRBV30 and TRBJ2-2, with D perhaps TRBD2 (6 bases). The V end was cut by 3 bases, the J end by 1 base, with 6 bases between. CDR3 length: 13 amino acids. Germline V gene lookup returns CDR1 GTSNPN and CDR2 SVGIG (reference sequence).

This clone was observed a few times. CDR3: CASSQAPLLAGYNEQFF. Here the CDR3 DNA reads TGTGCCAGCAGCCAAGCCCCACTACTAGCGGGATACAATGAGCAGTTCTTC. The rearrangement uses TRBV4-2 and TRBJ2-1; 10 bases match TRBD2. The CDR3 length is 17 residues. J gave up 4 bases and V 1 base, and 7 bases lay outside the gene matches. Looked up from germline, CDR1 is LGHNA and CDR2 is YNFKEQ.

This chain links TRBV2 with TRBJ2-5; the D gene is possibly TRBD1 (6 bases). There are 14 residues in the CDR3. Deletions cut 4 bases from V and 4 bases from J, with 13 bases between. Germline V CDR1 and CDR2: SNHLY, FYNNEI. CDR3 amino acids: CASSVLRTAETQYF. The CDR3 nucleotides are TGTGCCAGCAGTGTATTGCGGACAGCAGAGACCCAGTACTTC.

This clone was seen just once. The chain links TRBV5-1 to TRBJ2-1; 11 bases line up with TRBD2. Trimming removed 4 bases from V and 5 bases from J; junction bases left unmatched: 5. Germline V gene sequence: CDR1 SGHRS, CDR2 YFSETQ. The CDR3 extends over 15 amino acids. The CDR3 is CASSLMTSGNNEQFF. CDR3 nucleotide sequence: TGCGCCAGCAGCCTGATGACTAGCGGGAACAATGAGCAGTTCTTC. Full variable domain (remainder filled in from reference TRBV5-1 and TRBJ2-1): KAGVTQTPRYLIKTRGQQVTLSCSPISGHRSVSWYQQTPGQGLQFLFEYFSETQRNKGNFPGRFSGRQFSNSRSEMNVSTLELGDSALYLCASSLMTSGNNEQFFGPGTRLTVL.

This clone was recorded once. The V call is TRBV27, the J call TRBJ2-3, with no clear D. Germline CDR1 MNHEY, CDR2 SMNVEV (reference sequence). Trimming removed 2 bases from V and 1 base from J, with 7 bases in between. The CDR3 consists of 14 residues. CDR3: CASSLELRTDTQYF. CDR3 sequence (DNA): TGTGCCAGCAGTTTAGAGCTCCGCACAGATACGCAGTATTTT.

The chain has TRBV14 and TRBJ2-1; the match to TRBD2 covers 14 bases. The J segment lost 6 bases and the V segment lost 5 bases, leaving 15 bases of the junction unmatched. Per the germline V gene, CDR1 is SGHDN and CDR2 is FVKESK. The CDR3 has 19 residues. CDR3 in DNA: TGTGCCAGCAGCGGAGCCCTCGGAGGACTAGCGGGAGGACCCAATGAGCAGTTCTTC. Translating gives CASSGALGGLAGGPNEQFF. The full variable domain, in which reference TRBV14 and TRBJ2-1 provide the parts outside the CDR3, is EAGVTQFPSHSVIEKGQTVTLRCDPISGHDNLYWYRRVMGKEIKFLLHFVKESKQDESGMPNNRFLAERTGGTYSTLKVQPAELEDSGVYFCASSGALGGLAGGPNEQFFGPGTRLTVL.

V gene TRBV19 combines with J gene TRBJ1-5; D ambiguous. Germline V gives CDR1 LNHDA, CDR2 SQIVND (reference sequence). The V gene lost 3 bases and the J gene lost 4 bases, with 13 bases spanning the gap. This CDR3 is 15 amino acids long. The CDR3 is CASSIDFSVNQPQHF. As DNA, the CDR3 is TGTGCCAGTAGTATCGACTTCAGCGTTAATCAGCCCCAGCATTTT.

The V gene is TRBV20-1, the J gene TRBJ1-1, with D possibly matching TRBD1 (5 bases). Germline V gene sequence: CDR1 DFQATT, CDR2 SNEGSKA (reference sequence). The CDR3 is 11 amino acids. This CDR3 is CKGQTNTEAFF. In DNA, the CDR3 is TGCAAAGGACAAACGAACACTGAAGCTTTCTTT.

This chain uses TRBV15 with TRBJ1-2; tentative D call: TRBD1 (5 bases). The V end was cut by 6 bases, the J end by 8 bases, with 16 bases between. Germline V gene sequence: CDR1 LNHNV, CDR2 YYDKDF (reference sequence). The CDR3 extends over 13 amino acids. The CDR3 protein is CATSWTTQKGYTF. CDR3 bases: TGTGCCACCAGTTGGACAACGCAAAAAGGCTACACCTTC. Together with reference TRBV15 and TRBJ1-2, the CDR3 gives the full variable domain: DAMVIQNPRYQVTQFGKPVTLSCSQTLNHNVMYWYQQKSSQAPKLLFHYYDKDFNNEADTPDNFQSRRPNTSFCFLDIRSPGLGDTAMYLCATSWTTQKGYTFGSGTRLTVV.

This sequence joins TRBV5-4 and TRBJ2-3, with no clear D. V was pared by 2 bases and J by 6 bases, with 10 bases between. Per germline, CDR1 SGHNT and CDR2 YYREEE (reference sequence). The CDR3 sequence is 13 residues long. CDR3 residues: CASSFARLDTQYF. CDR3 DNA sequence: TGTGCCAGCAGCTTCGCTAGACTTGATACGCAGTATTTT.

The CDR3: CASSPGGFSYNEQFF. In DNA, the CDR3 is TGCGCCAGCAGCCCCGGGGGGTTCTCCTACAATGAGCAGTTCTTC. The chain carries TRBV5-1 and TRBJ2-1; 7 bases agree with TRBD2. V lost 4 bases and J lost 0; bases outside the gene matches: 4. The CDR3 spans 15 residues. The germline V gene encodes CDR1 SGHRS and CDR2 YFSETQ. Combining the CDR3 with reference TRBV5-1 and TRBJ2-1 gives the whole variable domain KAGVTQTPRYLIKTRGQQVTLSCSPISGHRSVSWYQQTPGQGLQFLFEYFSETQRNKGNFPGRFSGRQFSNSRSEMNVSTLELGDSALYLCASSPGGFSYNEQFFGPGTRLTVL.